What follows describes a single T cell receptor (beta chain). The authors ran a second PCR of roughly 6 to 11 cycles using a sample-barcoded 5' primer and a J-beta primer mix. A 12-random-nucleotide template-switch adaptor tagged each cDNA molecule. TCRdb re-derived calls from the 5' RACE reads in MiXCR, one entry per CDR3 protein. The sample has about 1.5 million distinct CDR3 sequences; about 42% are singletons. There are 13 residues in the CDR3. V lost 3 bases and J lost 7; bases outside the gene matches: 2. The germline CDR1 and CDR2 sequences are MGHDK and SYGVNS. The entry originates in a study of blood T cells in healthy people across ages.

This receptor was identified in a woman in her late teens or twenties in good health. This chain uses TRBV25-1 with TRBJ2-4, with 8 bases that match TRBD1. Sequenced input: blood. The chain's CDR3 is CASSERTGNIQYF. The CDR3 DNA reads TGTGCCAGCAGTGAGCGGACAGGGAACATTCAGTACTTC.